Listed here is a single TCR beta chain. This sample is drawn from a study of blood T cell repertoires in COVID-19. Study details: Collection of acute and convalescent COVID-19 samples took place in the United States, Italy and Spain.

Per the germline V gene, CDR1 is MNHEY and CDR2 is SMNVEV (reference sequence). The CDR3 has 18 residues. Trimming left V 5 bases short and J 3 bases short, with 25 bases between. Participants reported their clinical history, and cohort assignment relied on those reports. Participants in the exposed group had met a COVID-19 case in the 2 weeks before joining the study. In the authors' workflow: Reference gene primer amplification gave nucleated cell count estimates. Sequencing used immunoSEQ multiplex PCR; TCRdb keeps in-frame clones, though not all of them. V, J and clone size are those of that table, while D and trimming were read from the DNA. The sample includes a few hundred thousand clones, 85% to 90% of them seen just once.

Sequenced sample: PBMCs or T cells enriched from blood (not recorded which). The receptor comes from a woman aged 45-65 years who had been exposed to COVID-19. This chain uses TRBV27 with TRBJ1-2; D is perhaps TRBD1 (5 bases). The CDR3 bases are TGTGCCAGCAGTCCGTGGGGTGTTAGCGGGTCGACAGACTATGGCTACACCTTC. Amino acid sequence: CASSPWGVSGSTDYGYTF.